Below, one T cell receptor (beta chain) is given with its context. This sample was included in a study of blood T cell repertoires in COVID-19. Study-level information: From T cells, B-cell-depleted T cells, or PBMCs came the material, which was cDNA or gDNA.

Germline V lookup: CDR1 SEHNR, CDR2 FQNEAQ (reference sequence). This CDR3 spans 16 amino acids. Trimming cost V 5 bases and J 0 bases, with 14 bases left between them. As processed by the authors: Quantification of nucleated cells was approximated via reference gene primer amplification. Generated by immunoSEQ multiplex PCR, the TCRdb table keeps only in-frame clones and is missing some. That table furnishes V, J and clone size, whereas the DNA furnished D and trimming. The sample records 65,000 to 90,000 clones, nearly 90% being singletons. The material sequenced was peripheral blood. This clonotype originated in a man in his forties or fifties with acute or convalescent COVID-19. The V gene is TRBV7-9, the J gene TRBJ1-3; weak D call: TRBD1 (6 bases). This CDR3 reads CASSTWTAHSGNTIYF. The CDR3 nucleotides are TGTGCCAGCAGCACATGGACAGCCCACTCTGGAAACACCATATATTTT.